The TCR beta chain described here comes from a study of T cell changes during pregnancy in multiple sclerosis. The V end lost 1 base, the J end lost 0 bases, and 13 bases lay between the germline ends. CDR3 size: 16 residues. In germline, CDR1 is MNHNS, CDR2 SASEGT. The table came from immunoSEQ multiplex PCR; TCRdb's copy has only in-frame clones and leaves some out. The table records 45,000 to 65,000 clones, around 94% of them present only once. Source: CD8+ T cells from peripheral blood mononuclear cells, taken in the third trimester of pregnancy. The TCR originated in a female donor with multiple sclerosis, enrolled in a pregnancy study. V gene TRBV6-1 combines with J gene TRBJ2-7; D gene ambiguous. CDR3: CASSEDGTLSSYEQYF. The CDR3 bases are TGTGCCAGCAGTGAAGATGGCACCCTGTCCTCCTACGAGCAGTACTTC.